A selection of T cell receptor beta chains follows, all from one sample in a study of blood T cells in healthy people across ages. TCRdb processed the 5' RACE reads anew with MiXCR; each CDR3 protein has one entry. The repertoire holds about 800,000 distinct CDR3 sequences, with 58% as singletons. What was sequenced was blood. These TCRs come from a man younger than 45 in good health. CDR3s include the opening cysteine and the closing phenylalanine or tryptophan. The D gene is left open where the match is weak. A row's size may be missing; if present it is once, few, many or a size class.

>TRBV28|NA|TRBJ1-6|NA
CASSLVLGSDHSPLHF
TGTGCCAGCAGTTTAGTTCTGGGGAGCGACCATTCACCCCTCCACTTT
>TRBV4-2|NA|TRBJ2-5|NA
CASSQDRGGSPKYF
TGTGCCAGCAGCCAAGATAGGGGCGGCTCACCCAAGTACTTC
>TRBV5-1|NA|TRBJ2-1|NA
CASSLGWARNEQFF
TGCGCCAGCAGCTTGGGGTGGGCACGCAATGAGCAGTTCTTC
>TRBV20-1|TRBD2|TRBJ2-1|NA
CSSPGLVEGLRNEQFF
TGCAGTTCACCGGGACTAGTAGAGGGTCTGCGAAATGAGCAGTTCTTC
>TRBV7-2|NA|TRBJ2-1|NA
CASSLGRTWTHNEQFF
TGTGCCAGCAGCTTGGGTCGGACATGGACACACAATGAGCAGTTCTTC
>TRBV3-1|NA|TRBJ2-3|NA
CASSQDRVWDTQYF
TGTGCCAGCAGCCAAGATAGGGTCTGGGATACGCAGTATTTT
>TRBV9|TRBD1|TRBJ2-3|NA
CASSPTGLRTDTRYF
TGTGCCAGCAGCCCGACAGGGCTCAGAACAGATACGCGGTATTTT
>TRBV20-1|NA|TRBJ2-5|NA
CSAPLGGRETQYF
TGCAGTGCTCCGCTCGGGGGGCGGGAGACCCAGTACTTC
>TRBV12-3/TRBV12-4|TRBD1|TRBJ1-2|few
CASSLGGQGYNGYTF
TGTGCCAGCAGTTTAGGGGGACAGGGTTATAATGGCTACACCTTC
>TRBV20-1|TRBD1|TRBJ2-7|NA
CSAGKTGGAYEQYF
TGCAGTGCTGGAAAAACAGGGGGCGCCTACGAGCAGTACTTC
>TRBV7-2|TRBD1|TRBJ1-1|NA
CASSLGQGSSTEAFF
TGTGCCAGCAGCTTAGGACAGGGGAGTTCCACTGAAGCTTTCTTT
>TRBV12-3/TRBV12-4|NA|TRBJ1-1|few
CASSPNGGSEAFF
TGTGCCAGCAGTCCAAATGGGGGTTCTGAAGCTTTCTTT
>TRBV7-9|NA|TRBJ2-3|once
CASSWGSGGTDTQYF
TGTGCCAGCAGCTGGGGATCTGGGGGCACAGATACGCAGTATTTT
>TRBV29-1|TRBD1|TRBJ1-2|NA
CSVDPLDRGETKGYTF
TGCAGCGTTGACCCTTTAGACAGGGGCGAAACCAAGGGCTACACCTTC
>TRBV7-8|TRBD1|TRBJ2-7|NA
CASSLLGLSLTGASEQYF
TGTGCCAGCAGCTTGTTAGGACTGTCGCTGACAGGGGCAAGCGAGCAGTACTTC
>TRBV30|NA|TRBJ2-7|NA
CAWSLQFDRNPYEQYF
TGTGCCTGGAGTTTACAATTCGACAGGAACCCCTACGAGCAGTACTTC
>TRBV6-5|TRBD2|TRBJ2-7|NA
CASSLLAVATYEQYF
TGTGCCAGCAGTTTGCTAGCGGTCGCTACCTACGAGCAGTACTTC
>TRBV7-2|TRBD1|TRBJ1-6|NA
CASSSWDRANSPLHF
TGTGCCAGCAGCTCGTGGGACAGGGCGAATTCACCCCTCCACTTT
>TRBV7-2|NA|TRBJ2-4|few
CASSRDRIQYF
TGTGCCAGCAGCCGAGACAGGATTCAGTACTTC
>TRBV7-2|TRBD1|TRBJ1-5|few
CASSPYWTGDQPQHF
TGTGCCAGCAGCCCATATTGGACAGGTGACCAGCCCCAGCATTTT
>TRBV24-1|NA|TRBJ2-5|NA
CATSDSGSETQYF
TGTGCCACCAGTGACTCGGGTAGTGAGACCCAGTACTTC
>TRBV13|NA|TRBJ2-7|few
CASSGASRYEQYF
TGTGCCAGCAGCGGAGCATCCCGTTACGAGCAGTACTTC
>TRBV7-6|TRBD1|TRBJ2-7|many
CASSLVGDRGRHEQYF
TGTGCCAGCAGCTTAGTTGGGGACAGGGGTCGCCACGAGCAGTACTTC
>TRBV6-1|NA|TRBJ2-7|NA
CASSDPPGTDEQYF
TGTGCCAGCAGTGATCCCCCGGGGACGGACGAGCAGTACTTC
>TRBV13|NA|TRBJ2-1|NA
CASSPRGVAQFF
TGTGCCAGCAGCCCCCGTGGGGTAGCTCAGTTCTTC
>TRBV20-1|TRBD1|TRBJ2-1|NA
CSATYDRGLGNEQFF
TGCAGTGCCACATACGACAGGGGGCTAGGGAATGAGCAGTTCTTC
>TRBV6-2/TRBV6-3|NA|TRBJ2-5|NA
CASSYGGPETQYF
TGTGCCAGCAGTTACGGGGGGCCCGAGACCCAGTACTTC
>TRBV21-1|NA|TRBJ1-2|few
CASSKEMGCKGYTF
TGTGCCAGCAGCAAAGAGATGGGATGCAAAGGCTACACCTTC
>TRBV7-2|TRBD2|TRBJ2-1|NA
CASSRGGLYNEQFF
TGTGCCAGCAGCCGCGGGGGGCTCTACAATGAGCAGTTCTTC
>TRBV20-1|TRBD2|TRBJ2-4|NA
CSASLLAGVGSGAKNIQYF
TGCAGTGCTAGTCTGCTAGCGGGAGTGGGTAGTGGGGCCAAAAACATTCAGTACTTC
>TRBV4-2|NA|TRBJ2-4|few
CASSLGDLNEYIQYF
TGTGCCAGCAGCCTGGGGGACTTGAACGAATACATTCAGTACTTC
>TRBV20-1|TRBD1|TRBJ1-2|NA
CSARNQGQGARGYTF
TGCAGTGCTAGAAATCAGGGCCAGGGGGCGAGGGGCTACACCTTC
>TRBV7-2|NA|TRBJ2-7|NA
CASSLALALTLYEQYF
TGTGCCAGCAGCTTAGCGCTTGCATTGACACTTTACGAGCAGTACTTC
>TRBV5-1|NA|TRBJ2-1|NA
CASSYGFSEDNEQFF
TGCGCCAGCAGCTACGGCTTCTCGGAGGACAATGAGCAGTTCTTC
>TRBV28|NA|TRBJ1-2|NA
CASSTSQGGRYMHGYTF
TGTGCCAGCAGTACCTCTCAAGGGGGAAGGTATATGCATGGCTACACCTTC
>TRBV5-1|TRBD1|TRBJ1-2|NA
CASSLGQGAHGYTF
TGCGCCAGCAGCTTGGGGCAGGGGGCACATGGCTACACCTTC
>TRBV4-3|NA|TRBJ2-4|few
CASSQYLGQRLKNIQYF
TGCGCCAGCAGCCAATACCTAGGACAGAGACTCAAAAACATTCAGTACTTC
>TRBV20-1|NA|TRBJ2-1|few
CSASGGSGGNYNEQFF
TGCAGTGCTAGCGGGGGTAGCGGAGGGAATTACAATGAGCAGTTCTTC
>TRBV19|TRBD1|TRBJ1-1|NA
CASNRGRETEAFF
TGTGCCAGTAACAGGGGGCGAGAAACTGAAGCTTTCTTT
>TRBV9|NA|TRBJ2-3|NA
CASSGAMSGHSTDTQYF
TGTGCCAGCAGCGGCGCCATGTCGGGCCACAGCACGGATACGCAGTATTTT
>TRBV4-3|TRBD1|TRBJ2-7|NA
CASSRRQGSFYEQYF
TGCGCCAGCAGCCGGAGACAGGGGAGCTTCTACGAGCAGTACTTC
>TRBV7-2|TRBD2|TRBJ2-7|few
CASSASGSYEQYF
TGTGCCAGCAGTGCTAGCGGGAGCTACGAGCAGTACTTC
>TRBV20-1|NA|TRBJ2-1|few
CSALTSFGGNEQFF
TGCAGTGCTCTGACTAGTTTTGGGGGCAATGAGCAGTTCTTC
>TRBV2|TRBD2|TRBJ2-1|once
CASKASGYNEQFF
TGTGCCAGCAAGGCTAGCGGGTACAATGAGCAGTTCTTC
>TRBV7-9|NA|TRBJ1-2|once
CAGSLGGWRLVNYGYTF
TGTGCCGGCAGCTTAGGGGGGTGGCGTCTGGTCAACTATGGCTACACCTTC